This note documents a single T cell receptor beta chain sequence. Antigen unknown. This record belongs to a study of T cell responses to AZD1222 COVID-19 vaccine. General study findings and limits: Vaccine-related CD4 TCRs covered spike, predominating at 160-218 and 743-854. Researchers took repertoire samples only after the peak T cell response had come. Donors in the cohort were predominantly white British and more often female, and clonal diversity was possibly underestimated.

Clones were read by immunoSEQ multiplex PCR, and TCRdb kept only the in-frame ones, dropping some. The data show some 180,000 clones, about 93% seen once. CDR1 GTSNPN and CDR2 SVGIG come from the germline V gene (reference sequence). The junction had 9 bases not matched to a gene; V was cut back by 2 bases and J by 7 bases. This CDR3 spans 15 amino acids. The receptor was isolated from an adult who received the AZD1222 COVID-19 vaccine. J is TRBJ2-2 and V is TRBV30; the match to TRBD1 covers 8 bases. The sequencing used peripheral blood, collected 28 days after the second AZD1222 dose. CDR3 protein: CAWSTGQGRIGELFF. The DNA of the CDR3 is TGTGCCTGGAGTACCGGACAGGGAAGGATCGGGGAGCTGTTTTTT.